This T cell receptor beta chain was recovered during a study of cytomegalovirus exposure and HLA in healthy donors (dated by TCRdb to between 2016 and 2019). A note on the overall study: According to an earlier analysis of 450 to 650 of the donors, 150 million to 200 million T cells yielded approximately 120 million unique TCR beta sequences and 276 Gb of sequence data. In the later analysis, no new phenotypic data were used to find candidate immune exposures; instead, reliance was placed on TCR beta sequences and their occurrence across donors. Donor age, sex, ethnicity and CMV serostatus were compiled alongside the repertoire data. Of the 398 genotyped donors, 81% were placed in the genetic ancestry cluster associated with self-reported Caucasian donors. Among some 400 genotyped donors of the cohort, an average of roughly 230,000 unique TCR beta nucleotide sequences was sequenced per donor, of which about 18% were non-productive. An early release covering more than 500 HLA-typed donors comprised 250 to 350 gigabases of sequencing data and roughly 85 million unique TCR sequences. Besides the first cohort of 666 subjects, a separate validation cohort made up of 90 to 150 different subjects was used. To study patterns of TCR occurrence, a later analysis re-analyzed previously published TCR beta repertoires from around 660 donors and added high-resolution HLA genotyping. In a later genetic analysis, genome-wide SNP genotypes for 398 of the 666 donors were used, and that subset was treated as a discovery cohort. Every repertoire in the discovery cohort had been generated on one and the same sequencing platform. The study was designed to test whether signatures of past pathogen exposure could be identified by cataloging public T cell receptors. To predict cytomegalovirus infection status, the study combined high-throughput TCR immunosequencing, statistical association of individual TCRs with disease status, and machine learning. The T cell repertoires of 670 or so subjects were profiled by immunosequencing and related to cytomegalovirus serostatus. Because of strong linkage in the cohort, roughly five DR-DQ haplotypes were treated as single units for association and clustering. Both class I and class II loci were covered by HLA typing, at four-digit resolution. To decide whether each TCR beta V gene segment behaved as functional or pseudogenic, an earlier analysis of some 540 of the donors relied on high-throughput TCR beta sequencing. Typing coverage differed by locus: A, B, C, DRB1 and DQB1 were typed in roughly 629-630 donors, DQA1 in 522, DPA1 in around 610, and DPB1 in 450 to 490. Overall study results and their limits: Compared with the approximately 670-donor mean, donors in an Asian-associated ancestry cluster had fewer N-insertions in productive TCRs, according to a later genetic analysis. Only TCR beta chains were sequenced in this cohort, and the absence of alpha or paired-chain data limited detectable features. In a later genetic analysis, a missense DCLRE1C variant was associated with V-gene and J-gene trimming of TCR beta chains, and the association was replicated in an independent cohort. For the cohort, immune exposure information was limited to CMV serostatus. Across donors, most TCR sequences were observed very rarely, whereas some public TCRs were present in many individuals. It was suggested by the authors that the approach could potentially be generalized to other disease states and immunological phenotypes. Presence/absence analyses assumed roughly uniform sequencing depth across donors, an assumption that may not hold. A cluster of highly shared sequence variants was judged likely to represent a technical artifact of the sequencing pipeline. An earlier analysis of approximately 500 of the donors showed that most TCR beta V segments appeared in productive rearrangements either about 87% or about 30% of the time, which broadly matched IMGT annotations. When HLA alleles, especially DR and DQ, strongly co-occurred, attributing TCR associations to individual alleles was difficult. In a later analysis, TCR association rates were found to vary across HLA loci, with the most associated TCRs seen for DRB1 alleles and the fewest for HLA-C alleles. A few of the identified cytomegalovirus-associated TCR beta chains were confirmed in vitro to be specific for cytomegalovirus antigens. A later analysis associated approximately 17,000 TCR beta sequences with specific HLA alleles at a false discovery rate of 0.05. Correlated functional status among segregating V segments might be attributable to linkage disequilibrium, but an unknown experimental factor could not be ruled out. The earlier analysis of some 560 of the donors excluded seventeen rarely observed V segments, including chromosome 9 orphons, because counts were too low. The study gave a list of more than 150 TCR beta chains associated with cytomegalovirus. According to a later analysis, most CMV-associated TCR beta chains appeared to be HLA-restricted, and the HLA associations seemed to be driven largely by CMV exposure. A further reported finding was that TCR beta sequences accurately predicted the HLA-A and HLA-B alleles for most subjects in the first cohort. The 87-base-pair reads could not distinguish some IMGT-functional V segments, including TRBV6-2 and TRBV6-3, so those segments were excluded. Several of the top co-occurrence clusters appeared to be linked to parvovirus B19, influenza, CMV and Epstein-Barr virus, according to a later analysis. Because some donors lacked HLA typing at each locus, the association tests relied only on the typed subset. Compared with equally common non-associated chains, HLA-associated TCR beta chains in a later analysis were more clonally expanded and had lower generation probabilities. In both the original and validation cohorts, the classifier was reported to diagnose cytomegalovirus status with high specificity and sensitivity.

About this clone: No antigen is known for it. The record has no base qualities; no much larger clone is one base away.

The CDR3 contains 17 residues, cysteine and phenylalanine counted. CDR3 DNA is the only sequence kept; it has 51 bases, read in frame from the first base. CDR1 and CDR2, per the germline V gene, are SGHVS and FQNEAQ. Trimmed from V: 3 bases; trimmed from J: 8 bases; junction bases lacking a gene match: 12. Libraries were made using the immunoSEQ multiplex PCR assay. The multiplex PCR relied on a mix of 60 forward primers for TCR Vbeta segments and 13 reverse primers for TCR Jbeta segments. The CDR3 region of rearranged TCR beta genes was amplified from genomic DNA by a multiplex PCR assay. The Illumina HiSeq System was used to sequence the amplified TCR beta libraries as 87-base-pair reads. The original methods were these. Across the roughly 700 repertoires, a later analysis counted approximately 83 million unique TCR beta chains, roughly 11 million of which were shared by at least two donors. To remove PCR and sequencing errors, raw reads were error-corrected and collapsed into unique sequences using a nearest-neighbor algorithm that merged closely related sequences. CDR3 sequences were aligned to IMGT reference sequences to assign V, D and J gene segments. For a sequence to be retained, a match of at least six nucleotides was required to both a V gene segment and a J gene segment. Rearrangements were called productive when the CDR3 lacked stop codons and stayed in frame with V and J; all others were non-productive. CDR3 was defined by IMGT convention, running from the second conserved V-encoded cysteine to the conserved J-encoded phenylalanine. In an earlier analysis of around 570 of the donors, sequences lacking an unambiguous match to a single V gene segment were excluded. An earlier analysis of approximately 590 of the donors called V segments functional above 56.7% productive rearrangements and segregating when the between-donor standard deviation exceeded 5%. A statistical classification framework was built for diagnosing cytomegalovirus status from the catalog of TCR beta chain sequences. A later analysis assigned V and J genes by comparing TCR nucleotide sequences with IMGT/GENE-DB human TR gene sequences. In a later analysis, CDR3 sequences and most-parsimonious VDJ recombination scenarios were assigned using the TCRdist pipeline. In a later analysis, each TCR beta chain was defined by its CDR3 amino acid sequence together with its V-gene family, and reads lacking a unique V-gene family were excluded. To address suspected cross-contamination and a sequencing artifact, a later analysis removed 592 highly shared, low-generation-probability nucleotide sequences. A later analysis calculated a clonal expansion index for each public chain from normalized within-repertoire ranks of inferred template counts. A later analysis computed generation probabilities with a VDJ recombination model fitted to out-of-frame rearrangements, and checked the results against IGoR. Hypergeometric tests were used in a later analysis to score TCR-TCR, TCR-HLA and TCR-CMV co-occurrence, with a repertoire-size bias correction applied to the TCR pairs. In a later analysis, false discovery rates were estimated by permuting HLA or CMV assignments 20 times. In a later analysis, co-occurring TCRs were grouped with DBSCAN, and TCRdist sequence similarity was added when clustering was performed within HLA-allele-positive subsets. Co-occurrence clustering excluded repertoires with fewer than 30,000 or more than 120,000 public chains, plus five with anomalous nucleotide sharing. TCRdb carries this immuneACCESS record with in-frame sequences only. Its versions omit some clonotypes, under half of them owing to an unresolved V gene in the studies checked, with the rest unexplained. The DNA gave D and trimming, while V, J and clone size come from that table. The sample records roughly 150,000 clones, about four fifths of which are singletons. The biggest ten clones account for 4.1% of the sample.

The cohort comprised some 730 healthy bone marrow donors. Cohort members were all nominally healthy when sampled, although unrecorded immune exposures were likely present. The donor was CMV seropositive and was included in the group of 290 or so seropositive cohort members. Every donor gave a peripheral blood sample, and the peripheral blood mononuclear cells from that sample were used for TCR beta sequencing. The Qiagen DNeasy Blood Extraction Kit was used to extract genomic DNA from the blood cell samples. The chain links TRBV7-8 with TRBJ2-3; TRBD2 aligns with 12 central bases. Sequences were obtained from PBMCs. The TCR comes from a man aged 45-60 years in good health and CMV-seropositive. CDR3 loop: CASSFLTSGGPGGTQYF. The nucleotides read TGTGCCAGCAGCTTTCTGACTAGCGGGGGCCCGGGGGGTACGCAGTATTTT.